This TCR beta chain was retrieved from a study of beta chain features in type 1 diabetes. Between the trimmed V and J ends, which lost 11 bases and 4 bases, there was a span of 11 bases. The CDR3 has 11 amino acids. Looked up from germline, CDR1 is MNHNY and CDR2 is SVGAGI (reference sequence). Study-level findings and limits: Still unanswered here is whether HLA type influences TCRB rearrangement.

Every isolated RNA sample was fully reverse transcribed, so sequencing captured expressed TCRB transcripts. The protocol was immunoSEQ multiplex PCR, while the TCRdb copy is restricted to in-frame clones and leaves out a portion. The sample lists about 150,000 clones, 11% seen once, with around 2.1% in the top ten. In its sample, this clone was seen a few times. Its target is not known. This clonotype was sampled from a man younger than 35 in good health. The sequenced material came from central memory CD4+ T cells from blood. This rearrangement joins TRBV6-6 to TRBJ2-5; possibly TRBD2 for D (6 bases). The CDR3 loop reads CASRAGETQYF. The CDR3 DNA is TGTGCCTCCAGAGCGGGAGAGACCCAGTACTTC.